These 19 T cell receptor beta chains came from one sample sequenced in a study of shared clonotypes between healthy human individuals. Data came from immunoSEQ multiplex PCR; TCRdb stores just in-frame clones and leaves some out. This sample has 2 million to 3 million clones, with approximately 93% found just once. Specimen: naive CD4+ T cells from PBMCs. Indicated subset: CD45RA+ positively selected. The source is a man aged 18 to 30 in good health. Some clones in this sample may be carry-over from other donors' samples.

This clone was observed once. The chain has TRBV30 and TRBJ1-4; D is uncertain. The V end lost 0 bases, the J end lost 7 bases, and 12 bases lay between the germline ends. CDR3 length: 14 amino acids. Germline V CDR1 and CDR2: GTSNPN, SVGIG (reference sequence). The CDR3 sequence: CAWSVPGPTEKLFF. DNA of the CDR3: TGTGCCTGGAGTGTACCAGGACCGACTGAAAAACTGTTTTTT.

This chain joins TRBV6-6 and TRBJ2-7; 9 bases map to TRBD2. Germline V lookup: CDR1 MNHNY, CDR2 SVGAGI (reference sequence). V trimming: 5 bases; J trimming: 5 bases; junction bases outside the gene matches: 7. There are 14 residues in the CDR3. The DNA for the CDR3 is TGTGCCAGCAGTAGAGCCGGGACTAGCCACGAGCAGTACTTC. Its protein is CASSRAGTSHEQYF.

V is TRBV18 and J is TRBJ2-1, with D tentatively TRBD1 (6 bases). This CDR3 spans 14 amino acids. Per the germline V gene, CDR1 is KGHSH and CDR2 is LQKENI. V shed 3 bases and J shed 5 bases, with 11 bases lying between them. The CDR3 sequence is CASSPGRGNNEQFF. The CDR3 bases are TGTGCCAGCTCACCTGGCAGGGGCAACAATGAGCAGTTCTTC.

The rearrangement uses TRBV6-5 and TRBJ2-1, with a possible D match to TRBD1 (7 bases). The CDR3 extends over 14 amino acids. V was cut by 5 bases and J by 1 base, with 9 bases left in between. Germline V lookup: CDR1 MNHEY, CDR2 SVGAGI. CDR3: CASSAGQSYNEQFF. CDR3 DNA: TGTGCCAGCAGTGCGGGACAGTCCTACAATGAGCAGTTCTTC.

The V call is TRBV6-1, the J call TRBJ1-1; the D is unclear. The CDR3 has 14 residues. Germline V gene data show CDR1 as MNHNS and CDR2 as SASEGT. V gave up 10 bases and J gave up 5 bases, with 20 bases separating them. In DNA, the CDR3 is TGTGCCATGATGAACAGCCCTCGGGGTACTGAAGCTTTCTTT. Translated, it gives CAMMNSPRGTEAFF.

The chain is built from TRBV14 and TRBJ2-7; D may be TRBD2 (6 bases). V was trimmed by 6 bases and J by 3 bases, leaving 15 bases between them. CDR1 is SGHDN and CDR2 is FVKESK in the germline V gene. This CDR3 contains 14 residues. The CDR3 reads CASRDSGGNYEQYF. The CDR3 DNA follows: TGTGCCAGCAGGGATTCGGGCGGGAACTACGAGCAGTACTTC.

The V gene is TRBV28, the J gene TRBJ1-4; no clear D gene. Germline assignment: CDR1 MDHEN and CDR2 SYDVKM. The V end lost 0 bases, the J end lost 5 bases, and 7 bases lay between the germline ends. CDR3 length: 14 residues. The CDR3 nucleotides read TGTGCCAGCAGTTTATGGGTCCTCAATGAAAAACTGTTTTTT. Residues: CASSLWVLNEKLFF.

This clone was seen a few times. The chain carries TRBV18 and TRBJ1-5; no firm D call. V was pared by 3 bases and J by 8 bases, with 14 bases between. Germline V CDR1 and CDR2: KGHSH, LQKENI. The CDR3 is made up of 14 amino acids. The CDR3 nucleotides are TGTGCCAGCTCACCTGTTCCCTCACGGGAGCCCCAGCATTTT. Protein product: CASSPVPSREPQHF.

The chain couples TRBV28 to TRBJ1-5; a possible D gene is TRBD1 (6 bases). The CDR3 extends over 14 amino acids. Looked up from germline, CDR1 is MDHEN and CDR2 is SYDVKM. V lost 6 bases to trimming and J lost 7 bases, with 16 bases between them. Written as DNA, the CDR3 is TGTGCCAGCAGACCCAACAGGGTAAGGCAGCCCCAGCATTTT. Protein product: CASRPNRVRQPQHF.

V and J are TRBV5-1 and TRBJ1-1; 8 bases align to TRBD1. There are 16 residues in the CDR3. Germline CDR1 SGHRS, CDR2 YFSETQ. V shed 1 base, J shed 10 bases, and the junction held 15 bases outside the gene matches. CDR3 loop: CASSLNGQGGPGGAFF. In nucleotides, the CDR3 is TGCGCCAGCAGCTTGAACGGACAGGGCGGGCCTGGCGGAGCTTTCTTT. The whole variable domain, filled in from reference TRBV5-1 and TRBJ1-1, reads KAGVTQTPRYLIKTRGQQVTLSCSPISGHRSVSWYQQTPGQGLQFLFEYFSETQRNKGNFPGRFSGRQFSNSRSEMNVSTLELGDSALYLCASSLNGQGGPGGAFFGQGTRLTVV.

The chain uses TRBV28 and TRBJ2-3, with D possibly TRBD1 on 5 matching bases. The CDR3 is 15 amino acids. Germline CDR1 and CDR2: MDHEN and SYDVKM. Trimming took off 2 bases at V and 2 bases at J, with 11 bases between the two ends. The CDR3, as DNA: TGTGCCAGCAGTTTACCCCCAGGGAACACAGATACGCAGTATTTT. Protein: CASSLPPGNTDTQYF.

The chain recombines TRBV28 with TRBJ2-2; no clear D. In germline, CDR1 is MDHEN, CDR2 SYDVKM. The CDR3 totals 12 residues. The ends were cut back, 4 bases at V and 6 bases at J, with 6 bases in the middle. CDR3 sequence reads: CASSYMSGELFF. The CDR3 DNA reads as TGTGCCAGCAGTTACATGTCCGGGGAGCTGTTTTTT.

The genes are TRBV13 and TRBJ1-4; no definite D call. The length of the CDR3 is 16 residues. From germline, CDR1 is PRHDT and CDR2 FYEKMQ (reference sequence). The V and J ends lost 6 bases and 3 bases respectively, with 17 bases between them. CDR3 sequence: CASSPTRNRANEKLFF. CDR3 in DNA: TGTGCCAGCAGTCCCACGAGGAATCGGGCTAATGAAAAACTGTTTTTT.

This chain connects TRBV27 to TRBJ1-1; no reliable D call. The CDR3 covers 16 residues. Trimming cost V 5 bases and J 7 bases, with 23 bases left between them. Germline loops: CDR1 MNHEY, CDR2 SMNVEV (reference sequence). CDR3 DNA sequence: TGTGCCAGCAGTCGATCCGTCGGGCAGGCCTCTCATGAAGCTTTCTTT. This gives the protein CASSRSVGQASHEAFF.

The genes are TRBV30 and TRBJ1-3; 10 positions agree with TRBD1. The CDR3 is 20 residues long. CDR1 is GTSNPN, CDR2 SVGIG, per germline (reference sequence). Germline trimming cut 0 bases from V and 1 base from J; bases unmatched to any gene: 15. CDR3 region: CAWSVLGGATGGESGNTIYF. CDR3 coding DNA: TGTGCCTGGAGTGTACTGGGGGGCGCGACAGGGGGCGAGTCTGGAAACACCATATATTTT.

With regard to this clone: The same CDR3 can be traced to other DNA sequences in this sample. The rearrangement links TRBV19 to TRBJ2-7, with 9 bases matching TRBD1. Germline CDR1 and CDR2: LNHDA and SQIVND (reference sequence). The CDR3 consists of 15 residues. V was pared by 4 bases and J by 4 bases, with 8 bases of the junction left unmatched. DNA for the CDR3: TGTGCCAGTAGTAGCCCGGGACAGGGTAATTACGAGCAGTACTTC. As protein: CASSSPGQGNYEQYF.

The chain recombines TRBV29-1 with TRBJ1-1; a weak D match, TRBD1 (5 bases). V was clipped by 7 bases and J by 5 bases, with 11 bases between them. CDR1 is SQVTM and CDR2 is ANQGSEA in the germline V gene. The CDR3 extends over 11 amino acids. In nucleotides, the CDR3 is TGCAGCGGCCGTTGGGGGACTGAAGCTTTCTTT. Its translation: CSGRWGTEAFF.

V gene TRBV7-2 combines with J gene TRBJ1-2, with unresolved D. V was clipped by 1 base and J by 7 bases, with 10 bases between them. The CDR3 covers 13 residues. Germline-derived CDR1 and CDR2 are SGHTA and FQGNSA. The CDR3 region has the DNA TGTGCCAGCAGCTTAGAGAACCGCCCTGGCTACACCTTC. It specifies CASSLENRPGYTF.

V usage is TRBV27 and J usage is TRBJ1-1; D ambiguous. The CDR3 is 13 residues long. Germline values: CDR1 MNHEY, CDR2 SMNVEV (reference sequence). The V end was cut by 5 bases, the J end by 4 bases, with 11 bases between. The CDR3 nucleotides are TGTGCCAGCAGTCGAGGACCGACCACTGAAGCTTTCTTT. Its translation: CASSRGPTTEAFF.